The 20 T cell receptor beta chains below were found in one sample sequenced in a study of vaccination effects on CD4 cells after COVID-19. Before sequencing, viral peptide pools were used by the ViraFEST assay to expand antigen-specific CD4+ T cells. When around 10 days of culture had elapsed, CD4+ T cells were isolated. This individual tested PCR-positive for SARS-CoV-2 infection between March and December 2020. Clones were sequenced by immunoSEQ multiplex PCR, and TCRdb holds only the in-frame ones, with some missing. Here the sample spans about 25,000 clones, more than 70% being singletons. Their antigens remain unidentified. The specimen comprised CD4+ T cells from PBMCs cultured with SARS-CoV-2 spike peptides, sampled before COVID-19 vaccination. These receptors were collected from a human donor who had a prior SARS-CoV-2 infection.

The genes are TRBV7-6 and TRBJ2-7; the match to TRBD1 covers 8 bases. Germline CDR1 and CDR2: SGHVS and FNYEAQ. There are 15 residues in the CDR3. Trimming cost V 5 bases and J 5 bases; bases outside gene matches: 11. The CDR3 DNA sequence: TGTGCCAGCAGCCACAGCAGGACAGGGTACGACGAGCAGTACTTC. This translates into CASSHSRTGYDEQYF.

The chain uses TRBV12-3 or TRBV12-4 and TRBJ1-2; 7 bases agree with TRBD1. The CDR3 runs to 13 residues. V trimming: 6 bases; J trimming: 7 bases; junction bases outside the gene matches: 8. CDR3 loop: CASRPQGSGGYTF. The CDR3 DNA reads as TGTGCCAGCAGACCACAGGGGAGTGGTGGCTACACCTTC.

The chain combines TRBV9 with TRBJ2-5; 10 bases match TRBD2. Germline loops: CDR1 SGDLS, CDR2 YYNGEE. This CDR3 region has 13 residues. CDR3: CASGGAGLKTQYF. DNA of the CDR3: TGTGCGAGCGGGGGGGCCGGTTTGAAGACCCAGTACTTC. Filled out from reference TRBV9 and TRBJ2-5, the complete variable domain reads DSGVTQTPKHLITATGQRVTLRCSPRSGDLSVYWYQQSLDQGLQFLIQYYNGEERAKGNILERFSAQQFPDLHSELNLSSLELGDSALYFCASGGAGLKTQYFGPGTRLLVL.

The gene calls are TRBV30 and TRBJ2-7; TRBD1 is a possible D gene (6 bases). Trimming pared 0 bases from V and 3 bases from J, leaving 15 bases between. This CDR3 spans 15 amino acids. CDR1 is GTSNPN, CDR2 SVGIG, per germline (reference sequence). The CDR3 is CAWSVGGSVRYEQYF. CDR3 bases: TGTGCCTGGAGTGTAGGGGGAAGTGTCCGCTACGAGCAGTACTTC.

DNA for the CDR3: TGTGCCAGCAGCTTAGTAGTCAGTCAAGAGACCCAGTACTTC. Amino acids: CASSLVVSQETQYF. V and J are TRBV7-2 and TRBJ2-5; the D is unclear. The germline V gene encodes CDR1 SGHTA and CDR2 FQGNSA. There are 14 residues in the CDR3. Trimming took 1 base from V and 2 from J, leaving 8 bases between them. Full variable domain (rest looked up from reference TRBV7-2 and TRBJ2-5): GAGVSQSPSNKVTEKGKDVELRCDPISGHTALYWYRQSLGQGLEFLIYFQGNSAPDKSGLPSDRFSAERTGGSVSTLTIQRTQQEDSAVYLCASSLVVSQETQYFGPGTRLLVL.

There are a few counts of this clone. This chain joins TRBV5-6 and TRBJ2-3; D might be TRBD2 (6 bases). CDR1 and CDR2 (germline): SGHDT, YYEEEE. The ends were cut back, 4 bases at V and 0 bases at J, with 9 bases in the middle. The CDR3 spans 14 residues. The CDR3 region has the DNA TGTGCCAGCAGCGAGGGGACTAGCACAGATACGCAGTATTTT. Its translation is CASSEGTSTDTQYF.

CDR3 protein: CASSLDGGTDTQYF. The CDR3 nucleotides read TGTGCCAGCAGCTTGGACGGGGGCACAGATACGCAGTATTTT. This chain connects TRBV11-3 to TRBJ2-3, with D maybe TRBD2 (5 bases). V dropped 3 bases and J dropped 1 base, with 8 bases sitting between them. CDR1 and CDR2 (germline): SGHNT, YENEEA. This CDR3 region has 14 residues.

V gene TRBV6-5 combines with J gene TRBJ2-7; D gene uncertain. Per germline, CDR1 MNHEY and CDR2 SVGAGI. The CDR3 is 14 amino acids. Trimming took off 2 bases at V and 2 bases at J, with 10 bases between the two ends. CDR3 sequence (DNA): TGTGCCAGCAGTTACGGGCAGGCCGCCTACGAGCAGTACTTC. This encodes CASSYGQAAYEQYF.

The rearrangement uses TRBV7-3 and TRBJ2-3, with 8 positions matching TRBD2. The V segment lost 3 bases and the J segment 1 base; nucleotides outside the gene matches: 6. Germline V gene lookup returns CDR1 SGHTA and CDR2 FQGTGA. CDR3 size: 16 residues. CDR3 residues: CASSLGVSGGTDTQYF. In DNA form, the CDR3 reads TGTGCCAGCAGCTTGGGGGTTAGCGGGGGCACAGATACGCAGTATTTT.

The V and J genes are TRBV18 and TRBJ1-3; no firm D call. There are 14 residues in the CDR3. Germline CDR1 and CDR2: KGHSH and LQKENI. Trimming cost V 0 bases and J 4 bases, with 7 bases left between them. The CDR3 nucleotides read TGTGCCAGCTCACCACCGGGGTGGGGAAACACCATATATTTT. Protein: CASSPPGWGNTIYF. The full variable domain, with the rest looked up from reference TRBV18 and TRBJ1-3, is NAGVMQNPRHLVRRRGQEARLRCSPMKGHSHVYWYRQLPEEGLKFMVYLQKENIIDESGMPKERFSAEFPKEGPSILRIQQVVRGDSAAYFCASSPPGWGNTIYFGEGSWLTVV.

This sequence joins TRBV2 and TRBJ2-1; 7 nucleotides match TRBD2. Per germline, CDR1 SNHLY and CDR2 FYNNEI. Germline trimming cut 5 bases from V and 0 bases from J; bases unmatched to any gene: 4. CDR3 size: 15 residues. The CDR3 region has the DNA TGTGCCAGCAGTAAACTAGCGAACTCCTACAATGAGCAGTTCTTC. It is translated as CASSKLANSYNEQFF.

The rearrangement joins TRBV2 to TRBJ1-4, with D possibly being TRBD1 (5 bases). The CDR3 runs to 15 residues. Trimming cost V 6 bases and J 7 bases, with 18 bases left between them. Germline V CDR1 and CDR2: SNHLY, FYNNEI. The CDR3 region has the DNA TGTGCCAGCAGCAAATTTACAGGATCTGGTGAAAAACTGTTTTTT. The encoded protein is CASSKFTGSGEKLFF.

The V call is TRBV7-3, the J call TRBJ2-1; the D gene is possibly TRBD2 (5 bases). V lost 0 bases to trimming and J lost 4 bases, with 10 bases between them. Germline loops: CDR1 SGHTA, CDR2 FQGTGA. The CDR3 consists of 15 residues. The CDR3 here is CASSLTRTVYNEQFF. DNA for the CDR3: TGTGCCAGCAGCTTAACCCGGACTGTGTACAATGAGCAGTTCTTC.

V usage is TRBV2 and J usage is TRBJ2-5, with 7 bases matching TRBD1. V was clipped by 11 bases and J by 2 bases; unmatched bases: 5. The CDR3 has 12 residues. Germline loops: CDR1 SNHLY, CDR2 FYNNEI. CDR3 residues: CAGRTGQETQYF. DNA of the CDR3: TGTGCCGGTCGGACAGGACAAGAGACCCAGTACTTC.

The chain joins TRBV5-1 to TRBJ2-5, with D maybe TRBD2 (6 bases). The CDR3 loop spans 16 amino acids. V dropped 4 bases and J dropped 5 bases, with 21 bases sitting between them. CDR1 is SGHRS, CDR2 YFSETQ, per germline. The CDR3 protein is CASSDPLAYPRETQYF. The CDR3 DNA reads TGCGCCAGCAGCGACCCGCTAGCGTACCCACGGGAGACCCAGTACTTC.

In its sample, this clone was seen once. V gene TRBV5-6 combines with J gene TRBJ2-7; 7 nucleotides match TRBD1. CDR1 and CDR2 (germline): SGHDT, YYEEEE. With V trimmed by 4 bases and J by 5 bases, 6 bases remained unmatched. The CDR3 totals 13 residues. CDR3 coding DNA: TGTGCCAGCAGCCCTGACAGGGCCAACGAGCAGTACTTC. Its translation is CASSPDRANEQYF.

The chain couples TRBV21-1 to TRBJ2-1; the tabulated D call, TRBD1, remains unverified against the DNA. TRBV21-1 is shown as a pseudogene. The CDR3 is 18 amino acids. The CDR3 here is CASSKKGANRAGYNEQFF. CDR3 nucleotide sequence: TGTGCCAGCAGCAAAAAAGGAGCGAACAGGGCGGGCTACAATGAGCAGTTCTTC.

J is TRBJ2-1 and V is TRBV6-5, with D perhaps TRBD1 (5 bases). The CDR3 extends over 15 amino acids. V lost 0 bases to trimming and J lost 5 bases, with 11 bases between them. CDR1 and CDR2 from the germline V gene are MNHEY and SVGAGI. In DNA, the CDR3 is TGTGCCAGCAGTTACTCGTTACCAGGGAACAATGAGCAGTTCTTC. Its protein is CASSYSLPGNNEQFF.

V and J are TRBV19 and TRBJ2-1, with 9 bases identical to TRBD1. With 8 bases clipped from V and 6 bases from J, the junction kept 5 bases outside the gene matches. The CDR3 has 13 amino acids. Looked up from germline, CDR1 is LNHDA and CDR2 is SQIVND (reference sequence). The CDR3 DNA reads TGTGCCAGTGCACAGGGGGCTACCAATGAGCAGTTCTTC. Its translation: CASAQGATNEQFF.

The rearrangement joins TRBV9 to TRBJ2-2, with 9 bases identical to TRBD1. The CDR3 is 17 residues long. Per germline, CDR1 SGDLS and CDR2 YYNGEE. V was clipped by 2 bases and J by 5 bases; unmatched bases: 10. The CDR3 nucleotides are TGTGCCAGCAGCGTCACCCGGGACAGGGCCGTGACCGGGGAGCTGTTTTTT. The encoded protein is CASSVTRDRAVTGELFF.